These T cell receptor beta chains were read from a single sample in a study of control samples from healthy donors and cancer patients. Here immunoSEQ multiplex PCR was the method, and the copy in TCRdb shows in-frame clones only, minus some. The sample contains about 150,000 clones, about 91% of which appear only once. The sample taken for sequencing was blood. The receptors here all came from a man in his late teens or twenties in good health. The conserved cysteine and the conserved F or W are not part of the CDR3 here.

CDR3	J	V
ATSPVGDTEAF	TRBJ1-1	TRBV15
ATSTLHSNQPQH	TRBJ1-5	TRBV15
ASSFRDPSYEQY	TRBJ2-7	TRBV5-8
SVEYGQGLF	TRBJ1-1	TRBV29-1
ASSPEDRVDNEKLF	TRBJ1-4	TRBV18
ASSELAGGQETQY	TRBJ2-5	TRBV6-1
ASSQGVTQETQY	TRBJ2-5	TRBV3-1/TRBV3-2
ASSLDGTSGQETQY	TRBJ2-5	TRBV18
ASRRDRGSTGELF	TRBJ2-2	TRBV27
ATRPVMNTEAF	TRBJ1-1	TRBV27
ASSLEGDSNSPLH	TRBJ1-6	TRBV5-1
ASSFWDRGNYGYT	TRBJ1-2	TRBV5-6
ASKLYNEQF	TRBJ2-1	TRBV19
ASSEGLTGNSPLH	TRBJ1-6	TRBV6-4
ASSYPIRGRGYNEQF	TRBJ2-1	TRBV6-2/TRBV6-3
ASSLGPSQETQY	TRBJ2-5	TRBV5-1
ASSMGLTDYGYT	TRBJ1-2	TRBV19
ASSQDLAGSYNEQF	TRBJ2-1	TRBV3-1/TRBV3-2
ASRALVYGYT	TRBJ1-2	TRBV30
ASSRPGVMSGYT	TRBJ1-2	TRBV19